The clone carrying this TCR beta chain was seen only a few times. The data stem from a study of early T cells in non-severe SARS-CoV-2 infection. Trimming shortened V by 7 bases and J by 0 bases, and 10 bases separated the two germline ends. The CDR3 covers 14 residues. Each CDR3 protein is one row after TCRdb ran MiXCR on the 5' RACE reads. The sample contains 81,000 or so distinct CDR3 sequences, roughly 12% of which appear only once. The source material was whole blood. The source is an adult who was a healthcare worker with PCR-confirmed SARS-CoV-2 infection or an uninfected control (not recorded which). The chain couples TRBV12-3 or TRBV12-4 to TRBJ1-5; D is unclear. This CDR3 is CASTQASSNQPQHF. In nucleotides, the CDR3 is TGTGCCAGCACTCAAGCCAGTAGCAATCAGCCCCAGCATTTT.